The T cell receptor beta chain under discussion was sequenced for a study of CD8+CD57+ T cells in acquired aplastic anemia. Findings of the study overall: Overlap between patients and controls comprised twenty-nine CD8+ CDR3 sequences.

Per the germline V gene, CDR1 is MNHEY and CDR2 is SVGAGI. The CDR3 has 11 amino acids. Genomic DNA, the template, was used for profiling of the TCR beta VDJ and CDR3. TCRdb recomputed calls from the reads with MiXCR, one row per CDR3 protein. The sample carries 250,000 to 350,000 distinct CDR3 sequences, approximately 55% recorded once. This clonotype is a singleton in its sample. Its specificity is unknown. At one boundary the junction diverges from the germline segment, which might be a read error. Sequencing was carried out using sorted CD4+, CD8+, or CD8+CD57+ T cells (not recorded which) from PBMCs. The rearrangement joins TRBV6-5 to TRBJ2-2, with unresolved D. The TCR originated in a human donor with severe aplastic anemia or a healthy control (not recorded which). The CDR3: CASKQTEELFF. The CDR3 bases are TGTGCCAGCAAACAAACCGAGGAGCTGTTTTTT.